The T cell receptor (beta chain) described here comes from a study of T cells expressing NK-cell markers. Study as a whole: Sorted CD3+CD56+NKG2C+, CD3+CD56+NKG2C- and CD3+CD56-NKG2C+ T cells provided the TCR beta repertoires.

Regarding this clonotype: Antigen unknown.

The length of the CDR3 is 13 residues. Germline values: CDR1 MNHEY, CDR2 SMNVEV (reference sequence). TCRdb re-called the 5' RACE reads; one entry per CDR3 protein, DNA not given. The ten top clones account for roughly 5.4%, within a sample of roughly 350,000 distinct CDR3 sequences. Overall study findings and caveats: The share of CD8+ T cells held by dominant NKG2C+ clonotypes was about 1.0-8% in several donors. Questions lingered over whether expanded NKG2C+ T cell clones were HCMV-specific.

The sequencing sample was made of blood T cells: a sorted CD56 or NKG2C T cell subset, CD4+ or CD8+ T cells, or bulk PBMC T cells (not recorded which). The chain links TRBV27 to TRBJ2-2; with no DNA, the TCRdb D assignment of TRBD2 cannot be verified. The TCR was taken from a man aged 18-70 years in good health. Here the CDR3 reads CASSPKGVGELFF.